Below, one T cell receptor (beta chain) is given with its context. Its antigen remains unknown. At one boundary the junction diverges from the germline segment, which might be a read error. An Oncomine TCR Beta short-read assay was used to sequence the DNA from cultured CD4+ T cells. TCRdb recomputed calls from the PCR reads with MiXCR, one row per CDR3 protein. The sample lists 20,000 to 25,000 distinct CDR3 sequences; approximately 48% were seen once. Noted treatment: approximately 9-day PBMC culture with coronavirus spike peptide pools or control peptides (ViraFEST assay). Using peptide pools, antigen-specific T cells were expanded in ViraFEST before TCRs were sequenced. CDR1 and CDR2 from the germline V gene are DFQATT and SNEGSKA (reference sequence). This CDR3 comprises 13 residues. These data originate in a study of vaccination and CD4 T cells after COVID-19.

Specimen: CD4+ T cells from blood, cultured in vitro, collected before SARS-CoV-2 vaccination. The receptor was derived from a human donor who received a COVID-19 vaccine. The V and J genes are TRBV20-1 and TRBJ1-1; a possible D gene is TRBD1 (5 bases). CDR3 DNA: TGCAGTGCTAGGGGAGGGGTGGAGGGTGAAACTTTCTTT. It encodes CSARGGVEGETFF.